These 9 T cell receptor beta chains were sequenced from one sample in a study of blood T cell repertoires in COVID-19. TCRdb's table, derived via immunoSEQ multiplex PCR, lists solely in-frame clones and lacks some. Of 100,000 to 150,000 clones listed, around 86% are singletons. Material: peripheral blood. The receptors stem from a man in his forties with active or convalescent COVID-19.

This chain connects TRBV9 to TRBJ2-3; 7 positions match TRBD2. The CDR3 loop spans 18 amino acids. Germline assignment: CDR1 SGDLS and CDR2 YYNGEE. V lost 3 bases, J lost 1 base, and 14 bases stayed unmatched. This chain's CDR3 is CASSASGQLALGTDTQYF. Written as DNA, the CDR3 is TGTGCCAGCAGCGCCTCCGGGCAACTAGCGCTAGGCACAGATACGCAGTATTTT.

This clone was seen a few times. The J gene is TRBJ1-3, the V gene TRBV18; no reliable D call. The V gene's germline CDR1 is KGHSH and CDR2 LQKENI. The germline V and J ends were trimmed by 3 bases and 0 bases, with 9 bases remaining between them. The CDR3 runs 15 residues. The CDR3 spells CASSPVTRSGNTIYF. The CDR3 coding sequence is TGTGCCAGCTCACCCGTAACGCGCTCTGGAAACACCATATATTTT.

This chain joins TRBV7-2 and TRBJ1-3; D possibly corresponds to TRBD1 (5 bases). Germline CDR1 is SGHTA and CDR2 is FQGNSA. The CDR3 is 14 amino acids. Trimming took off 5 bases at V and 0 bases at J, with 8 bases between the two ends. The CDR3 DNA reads TGTGCCAGCAGCCACGACAGCTCTGGAAACACCATATATTTT. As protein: CASSHDSSGNTIYF. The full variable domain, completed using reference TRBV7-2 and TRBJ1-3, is GAGVSQSPSNKVTEKGKDVELRCDPISGHTALYWYRQSLGQGLEFLIYFQGNSAPDKSGLPSDRFSAERTGGSVSTLTIQRTQQEDSAVYLCASSHDSSGNTIYFGEGSWLTVV.

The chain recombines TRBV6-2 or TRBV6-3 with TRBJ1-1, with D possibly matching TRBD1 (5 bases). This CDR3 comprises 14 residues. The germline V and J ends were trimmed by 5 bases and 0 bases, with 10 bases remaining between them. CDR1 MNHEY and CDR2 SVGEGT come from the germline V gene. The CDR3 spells CASSHTGMNTEAFF. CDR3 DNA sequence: TGTGCCAGCAGTCATACAGGTATGAACACTGAAGCTTTCTTT.

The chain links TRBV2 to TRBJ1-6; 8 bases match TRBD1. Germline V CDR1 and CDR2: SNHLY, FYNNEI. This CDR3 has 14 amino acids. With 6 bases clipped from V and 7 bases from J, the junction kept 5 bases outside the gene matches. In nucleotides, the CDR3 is TGTGCCAGCAGGGACAGGGCCTTAAATTCACCCCTCCACTTT. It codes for CASRDRALNSPLHF.

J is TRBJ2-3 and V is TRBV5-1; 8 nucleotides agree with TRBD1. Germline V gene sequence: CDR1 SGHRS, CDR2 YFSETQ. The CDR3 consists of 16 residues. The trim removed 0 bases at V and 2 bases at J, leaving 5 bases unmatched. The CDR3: CASSLAGGSYTDTQYF. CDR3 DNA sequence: TGCGCCAGCAGCTTGGCAGGGGGCTCCTACACAGATACGCAGTATTTT.

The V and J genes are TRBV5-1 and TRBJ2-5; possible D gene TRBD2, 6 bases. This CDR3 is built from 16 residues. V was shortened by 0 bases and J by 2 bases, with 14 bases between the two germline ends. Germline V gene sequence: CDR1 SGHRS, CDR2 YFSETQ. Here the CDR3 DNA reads TGCGCCAGCAGCTTGGGGGGGAGACTAGGGCAAGAGACCCAGTACTTC. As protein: CASSLGGRLGQETQYF.

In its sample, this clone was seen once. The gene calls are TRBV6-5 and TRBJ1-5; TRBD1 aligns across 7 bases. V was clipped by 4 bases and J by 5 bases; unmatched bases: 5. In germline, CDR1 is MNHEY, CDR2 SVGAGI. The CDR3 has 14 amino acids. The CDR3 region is CASSFSGTDQPQHF. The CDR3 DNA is TGTGCCAGCAGTTTTTCCGGGACAGATCAGCCCCAGCATTTT.

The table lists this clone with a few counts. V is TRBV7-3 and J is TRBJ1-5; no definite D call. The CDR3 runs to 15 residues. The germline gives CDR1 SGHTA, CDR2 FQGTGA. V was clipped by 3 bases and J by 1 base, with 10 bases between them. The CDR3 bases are TGTGCCAGCAGCTTGACATCGCCCAGCAATCAGCCCCAGCATTTT. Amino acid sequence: CASSLTSPSNQPQHF.